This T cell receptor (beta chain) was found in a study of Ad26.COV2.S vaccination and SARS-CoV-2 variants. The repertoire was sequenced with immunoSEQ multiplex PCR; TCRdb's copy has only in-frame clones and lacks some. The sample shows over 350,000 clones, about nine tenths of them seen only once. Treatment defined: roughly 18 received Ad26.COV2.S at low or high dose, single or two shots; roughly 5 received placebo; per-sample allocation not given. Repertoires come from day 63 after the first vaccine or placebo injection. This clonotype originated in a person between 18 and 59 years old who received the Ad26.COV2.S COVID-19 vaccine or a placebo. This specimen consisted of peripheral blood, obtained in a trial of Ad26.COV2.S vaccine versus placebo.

The CDR3 DNA reads TGTGCCAGCAGCGTAGAGGGCACCCCCTCAGCGGACTATGGCTACACCTTC. Amino acid sequence: CASSVEGTPSADYGYTF. V gene TRBV9 combines with J gene TRBJ1-2; no clear D. Trimming cost V 0 bases and J 3 bases, with 18 bases left between them. The CDR3 sequence is 17 residues long. Germline lookup yields CDR1 SGDLS and CDR2 YYNGEE.